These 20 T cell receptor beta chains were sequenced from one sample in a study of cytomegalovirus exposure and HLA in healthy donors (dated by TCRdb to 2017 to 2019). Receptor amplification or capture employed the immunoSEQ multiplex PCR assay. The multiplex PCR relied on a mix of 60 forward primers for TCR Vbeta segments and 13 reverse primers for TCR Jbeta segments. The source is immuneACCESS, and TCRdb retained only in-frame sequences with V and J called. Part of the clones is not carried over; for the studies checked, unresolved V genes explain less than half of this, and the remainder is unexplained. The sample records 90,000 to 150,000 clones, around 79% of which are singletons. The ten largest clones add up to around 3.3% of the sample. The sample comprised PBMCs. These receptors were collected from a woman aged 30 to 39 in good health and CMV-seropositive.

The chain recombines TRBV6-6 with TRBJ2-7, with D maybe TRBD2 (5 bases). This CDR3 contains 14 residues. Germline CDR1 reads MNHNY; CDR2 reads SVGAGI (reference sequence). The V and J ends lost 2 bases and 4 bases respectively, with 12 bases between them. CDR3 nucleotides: TGTGCCAGCAGTTACGGAGGATCGCTATACGAGCAGTACTTC. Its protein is CASSYGGSLYEQYF.

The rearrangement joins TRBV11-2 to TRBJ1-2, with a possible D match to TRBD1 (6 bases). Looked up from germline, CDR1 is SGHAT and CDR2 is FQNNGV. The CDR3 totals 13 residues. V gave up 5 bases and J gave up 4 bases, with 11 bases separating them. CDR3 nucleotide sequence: TGTGCCAGCAGCCGGGGGGGCTTCTATGGCTACACCTTC. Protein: CASSRGGFYGYTF.

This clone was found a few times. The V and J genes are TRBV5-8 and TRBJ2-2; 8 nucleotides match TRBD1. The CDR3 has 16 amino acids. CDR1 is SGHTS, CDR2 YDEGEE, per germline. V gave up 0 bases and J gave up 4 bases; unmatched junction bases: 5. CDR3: CASSLVGTGTTGELFF. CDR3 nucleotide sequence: TGTGCCAGCAGCTTGGTAGGGACAGGAACCACCGGGGAGCTGTTTTTT.

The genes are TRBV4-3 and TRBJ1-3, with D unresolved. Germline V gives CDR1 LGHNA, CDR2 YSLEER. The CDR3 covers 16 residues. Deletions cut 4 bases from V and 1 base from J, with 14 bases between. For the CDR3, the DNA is TGCGCCAGCAGCCGTACGGTGGGAGGGTCTGGAAACACCATATATTTT. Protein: CASSRTVGGSGNTIYF.

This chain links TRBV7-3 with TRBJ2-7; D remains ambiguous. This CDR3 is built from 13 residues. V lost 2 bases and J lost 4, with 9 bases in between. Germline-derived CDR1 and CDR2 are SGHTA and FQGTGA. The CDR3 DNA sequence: TGTGCCAGCAGCTTAGGGCAGCAATACGAGCAGTACTTC. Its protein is CASSLGQQYEQYF.

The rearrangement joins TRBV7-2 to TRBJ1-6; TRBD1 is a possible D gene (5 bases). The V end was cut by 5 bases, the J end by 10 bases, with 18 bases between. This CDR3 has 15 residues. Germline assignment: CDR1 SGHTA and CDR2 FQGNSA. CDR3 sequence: CASSKRSPGESPLHF. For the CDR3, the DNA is TGTGCCAGCAGCAAAAGGAGTCCGGGGGAATCACCCCTCCACTTT.

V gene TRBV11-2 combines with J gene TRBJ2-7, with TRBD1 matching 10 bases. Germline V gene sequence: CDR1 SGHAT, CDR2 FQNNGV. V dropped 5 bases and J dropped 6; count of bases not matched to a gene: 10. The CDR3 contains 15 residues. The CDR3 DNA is TGTGCCAGCAGCGTCACCGGGACAGGGGACCGCGAGCAGTACTTC. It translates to CASSVTGTGDREQYF.

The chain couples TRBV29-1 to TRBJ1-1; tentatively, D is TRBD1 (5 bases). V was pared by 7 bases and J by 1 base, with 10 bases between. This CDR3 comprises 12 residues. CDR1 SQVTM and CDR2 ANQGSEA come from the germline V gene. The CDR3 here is CSGRGGNTEAFF. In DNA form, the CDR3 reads TGCAGCGGCCGGGGGGGGAACACTGAAGCTTTCTTT. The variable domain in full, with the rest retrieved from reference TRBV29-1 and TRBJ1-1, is SAVISQKPSRDICQRGTSLTIQCQVDSQVTMMFWYRQQPGQSLTLIATANQGSEATYESGFVIDKFPISRPNLTFSTLTVSNMSPEDSSIYLCSGRGGNTEAFFGQGTRLTVV.

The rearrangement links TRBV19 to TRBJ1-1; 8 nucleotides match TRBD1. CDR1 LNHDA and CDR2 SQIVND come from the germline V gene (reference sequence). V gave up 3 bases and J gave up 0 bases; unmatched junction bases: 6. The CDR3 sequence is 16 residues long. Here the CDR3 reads CASSIDHRGMNTEAFF. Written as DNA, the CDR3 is TGTGCCAGTAGTATCGATCACAGGGGGATGAACACTGAAGCTTTCTTT.

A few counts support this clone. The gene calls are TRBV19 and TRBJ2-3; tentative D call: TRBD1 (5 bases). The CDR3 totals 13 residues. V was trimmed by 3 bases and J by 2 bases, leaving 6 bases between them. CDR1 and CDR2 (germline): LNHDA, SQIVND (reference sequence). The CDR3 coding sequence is TGTGCCAGTAGTATGGGGCACACAGATACGCAGTATTTT. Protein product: CASSMGHTDTQYF.

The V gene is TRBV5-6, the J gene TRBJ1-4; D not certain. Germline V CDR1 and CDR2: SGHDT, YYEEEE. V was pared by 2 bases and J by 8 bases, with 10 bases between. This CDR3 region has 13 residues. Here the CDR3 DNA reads TGTGCCAGCAGCTTACAGAGCACCGAAAAACTGTTTTTT. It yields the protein CASSLQSTEKLFF.

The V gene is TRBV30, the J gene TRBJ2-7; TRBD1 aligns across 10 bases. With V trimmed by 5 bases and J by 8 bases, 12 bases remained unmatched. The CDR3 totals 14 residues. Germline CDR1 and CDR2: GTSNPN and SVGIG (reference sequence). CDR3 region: CAWLKPGQGLQQYF. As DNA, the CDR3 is TGTGCCTGGCTGAAACCGGGACAGGGGTTACAGCAGTACTTC. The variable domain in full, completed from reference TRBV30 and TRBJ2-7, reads SQTIHQWPATLVQPVGSPLSLECTVEGTSNPNLYWYRQAAGRGLQLLFYSVGIGQISSEVPQNLSASRPQDRQFILSSKKLLLSDSGFYLCAWLKPGQGLQQYFGPGTRLTVT.

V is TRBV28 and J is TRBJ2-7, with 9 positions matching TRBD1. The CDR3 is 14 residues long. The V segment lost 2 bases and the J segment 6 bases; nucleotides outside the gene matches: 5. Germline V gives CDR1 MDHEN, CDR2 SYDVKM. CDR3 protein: CASSLAGTGFEQYF. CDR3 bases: TGTGCCAGCAGTTTAGCCGGGACAGGGTTCGAGCAGTACTTC.

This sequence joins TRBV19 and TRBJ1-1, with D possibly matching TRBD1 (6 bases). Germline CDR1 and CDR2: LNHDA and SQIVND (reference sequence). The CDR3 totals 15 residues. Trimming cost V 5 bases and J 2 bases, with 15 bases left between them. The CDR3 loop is CASSPLRTANTEAFF. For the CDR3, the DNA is TGTGCCAGTAGTCCTTTGAGGACAGCCAACACTGAAGCTTTCTTT. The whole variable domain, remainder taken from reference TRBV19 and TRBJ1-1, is DGGITQSPKYLFRKEGQNVTLSCEQNLNHDAMYWYRQDPGQGLRLIYYSQIVNDFQKGDIAEGYSVSREKKESFPLTVTSAQKNPTAFYLCASSPLRTANTEAFFGQGTRLTVV.

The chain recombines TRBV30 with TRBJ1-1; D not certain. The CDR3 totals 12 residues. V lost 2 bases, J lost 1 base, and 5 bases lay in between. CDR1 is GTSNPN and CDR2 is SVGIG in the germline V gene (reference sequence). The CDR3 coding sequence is TGTGCCTGGAGTAGACAGAACACTGAAGCTTTCTTT. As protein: CAWSRQNTEAFF.

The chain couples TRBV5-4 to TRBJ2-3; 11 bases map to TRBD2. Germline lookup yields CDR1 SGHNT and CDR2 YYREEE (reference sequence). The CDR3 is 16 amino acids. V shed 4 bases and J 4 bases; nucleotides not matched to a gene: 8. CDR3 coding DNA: TGTGCCAGCAGCCCCATAGCGGGGGGGCTCGCAGATACGCAGTATTTT. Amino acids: CASSPIAGGLADTQYF.

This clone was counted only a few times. The CDR3 protein is CASSSRLAGATDTQYF. The CDR3 bases are TGCGCCAGCAGCTCGCGGCTAGCGGGGGCCACAGATACGCAGTATTTT. The J gene is TRBJ2-3, the V gene TRBV5-1; 10 bases match TRBD2. The germline gives CDR1 SGHRS, CDR2 YFSETQ. J was trimmed by 2 bases and V by 3 bases; bases with no gene match: 6. This CDR3 comprises 16 residues.

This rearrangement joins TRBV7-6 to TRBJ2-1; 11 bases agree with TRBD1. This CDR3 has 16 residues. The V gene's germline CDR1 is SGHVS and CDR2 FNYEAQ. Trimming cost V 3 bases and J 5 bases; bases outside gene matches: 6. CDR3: CASSLSGQGDHNEQFF. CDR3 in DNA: TGTGCCAGCAGCTTGTCGGGACAGGGGGATCACAATGAGCAGTTCTTC.

DNA for the CDR3: TGTGCCAGCAGTTTATCGGAGCCCTCCCTCTACGAGCAGTACTTC. Its translation is CASSLSEPSLYEQYF. The V and J genes are TRBV27 and TRBJ2-7, with D unresolved. Germline V CDR1 and CDR2: MNHEY, SMNVEV (reference sequence). Trimming left V 0 bases short and J 3 bases short, with 12 bases between. This CDR3 is 15 amino acids long.

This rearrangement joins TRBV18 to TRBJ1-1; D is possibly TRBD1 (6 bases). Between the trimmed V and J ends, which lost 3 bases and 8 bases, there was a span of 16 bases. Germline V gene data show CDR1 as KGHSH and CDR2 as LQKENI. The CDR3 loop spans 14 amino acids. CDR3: CASSPTTDSREAFF. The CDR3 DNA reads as TGTGCCAGCTCACCCACAACGGACAGCCGAGAAGCTTTCTTT.